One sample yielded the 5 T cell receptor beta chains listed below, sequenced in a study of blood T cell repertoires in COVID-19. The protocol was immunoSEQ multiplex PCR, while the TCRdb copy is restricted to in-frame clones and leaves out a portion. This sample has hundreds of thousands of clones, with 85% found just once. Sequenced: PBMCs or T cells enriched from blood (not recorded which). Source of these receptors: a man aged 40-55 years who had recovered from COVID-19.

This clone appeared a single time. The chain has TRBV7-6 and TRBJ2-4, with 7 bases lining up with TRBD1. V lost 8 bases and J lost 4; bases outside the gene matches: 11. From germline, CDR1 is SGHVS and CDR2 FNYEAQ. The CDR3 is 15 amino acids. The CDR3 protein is CASGTPGQLKNIQYF. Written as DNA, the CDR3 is TGTGCCAGCGGCACTCCGGGACAGTTAAAAAACATTCAGTACTTC.

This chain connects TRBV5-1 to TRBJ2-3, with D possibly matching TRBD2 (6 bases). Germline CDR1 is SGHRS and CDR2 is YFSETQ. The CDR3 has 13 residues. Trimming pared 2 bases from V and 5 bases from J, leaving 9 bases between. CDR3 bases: TGCGCCAGCAGCTTACCCGGGGGAGATACGCAGTATTTT. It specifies CASSLPGGDTQYF. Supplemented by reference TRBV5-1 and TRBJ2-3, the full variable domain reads KAGVTQTPRYLIKTRGQQVTLSCSPISGHRSVSWYQQTPGQGLQFLFEYFSETQRNKGNFPGRFSGRQFSNSRSEMNVSTLELGDSALYLCASSLPGGDTQYFGPGTRLTVL.

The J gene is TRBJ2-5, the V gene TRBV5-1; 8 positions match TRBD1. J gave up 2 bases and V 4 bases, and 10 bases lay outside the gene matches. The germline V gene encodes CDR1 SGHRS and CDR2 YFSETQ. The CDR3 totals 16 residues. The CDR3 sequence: CASSRGDRRMQETQYF. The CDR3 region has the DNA TGCGCCAGCAGCCGAGGGGACAGGAGAATGCAAGAGACCCAGTACTTC.

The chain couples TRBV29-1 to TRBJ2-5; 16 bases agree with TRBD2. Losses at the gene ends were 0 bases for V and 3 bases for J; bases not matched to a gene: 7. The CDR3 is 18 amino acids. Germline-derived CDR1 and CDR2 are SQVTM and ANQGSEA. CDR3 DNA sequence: TGCAGCGTTGAAGATTGGGGACTAGCGGGAGGGTTAAAAGAGACCCAGTACTTC. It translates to CSVEDWGLAGGLKETQYF.

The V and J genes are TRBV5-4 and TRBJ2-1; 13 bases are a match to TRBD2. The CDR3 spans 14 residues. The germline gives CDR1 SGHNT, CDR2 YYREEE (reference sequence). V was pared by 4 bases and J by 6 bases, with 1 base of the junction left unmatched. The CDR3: CASSRTSGSNEQFF. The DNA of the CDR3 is TGTGCCAGCAGCCGGACTAGCGGGAGCAATGAGCAGTTCTTC. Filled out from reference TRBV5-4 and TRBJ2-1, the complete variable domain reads ETGVTQSPTHLIKTRGQQVTLRCSSQSGHNTVSWYQQALGQGPQFIFQYYREEENGRGNFPPRFSGLQFPNYSSELNVNALELDDSALYLCASSRTSGSNEQFFGPGTRLTVL.